This TCR beta chain was identified during a study of cytomegalovirus exposure and HLA in healthy donors (dated by TCRdb to about 2017). At the level of the whole study: In an earlier analysis of several hundred of the donors, 250 to 350 Gb of sequence data and just under 120 million unique TCR beta sequences from roughly 190 million T cells were reported. Genome-wide SNP genotypes for about 60% of the roughly 700 donors were used in a later genetic analysis, which treated that subset as a discovery cohort. Roughly five DR-DQ haplotypes were handled as single units for association and clustering, since linkage in the cohort was strong. All discovery cohort repertoires had been generated on a single sequencing platform. Donor age, sex, ethnicity and CMV serostatus were collected together with the repertoire data. High-throughput TCR immunosequencing, statistical association of individual TCRs with disease status, and machine learning were combined to predict cytomegalovirus infection status. In the later analysis, no new phenotypic data were used to find candidate immune exposures; instead, reliance was placed on TCR beta sequences and their occurrence across donors. Typing coverage differed by locus: A, B, C, DRB1 and DQB1 were typed in about 620-630 donors, DQA1 in about 500, DPA1 in some 570, and DPB1 in just under 490. In an earlier analysis of roughly 580 of the donors, high-throughput TCR beta sequencing was used to judge whether each TCR beta V gene segment behaved as functional or pseudogenic. Using immunosequencing, the study profiled T cell repertoires from fewer than 700 subjects and related those repertoires to cytomegalovirus serostatus. The aim of the study was to test whether cataloging public T cell receptors could identify signatures of past pathogen exposure. To study patterns of TCR occurrence, a later analysis re-analyzed previously published TCR beta repertoires from 600 to 750 donors and added high-resolution HLA genotyping. An early release covering just under 650 HLA-typed donors comprised approximately 300 gigabases of sequencing data and tens of millions of unique TCR sequences. On average, roughly 240,000 unique TCR beta nucleotide sequences were sequenced per donor among 350 to 400 genotyped donors of the cohort, with 15% to 20% of those sequences being non-productive. Of the approximately 400 genotyped donors, approximately 81% were placed in the genetic ancestry cluster associated with self-reported Caucasian donors. HLA typing covered class I and class II loci at four-digit resolution. Besides the first cohort of 500 to 700 subjects, a separate validation cohort made up of over 100 different subjects was used. Paper-wide results and their limitations: The cohort was sequenced for TCR beta chains only, and without alpha or paired-chain data the features that could be detected were limited. A further reported finding was that TCR beta sequences accurately predicted the HLA-A and HLA-B alleles for most subjects in the first cohort. Because counts were too low, more than 15 rarely observed V segments, including chromosome 9 orphons, were left out of the earlier analysis of over 550 of the donors. When HLA alleles, especially DR and DQ, strongly co-occurred, attributing TCR associations to individual alleles was difficult. A later analysis found that most CMV-associated TCR beta chains appeared HLA-restricted, with HLA associations seemingly driven largely by CMV exposure. In a later analysis, TCR association rates were found to vary across HLA loci, with the most associated TCRs seen for DRB1 alleles and the fewest for HLA-C alleles. The study gave a list of under 200 TCR beta chains associated with cytomegalovirus. In a later genetic analysis, fewer N-insertions in productive TCRs were reported among donors in an Asian-associated ancestry cluster than the roughly 670-donor mean. The only immune exposure information available for the cohort was CMV serostatus. According to the authors, the approach could potentially be generalized to other disease states and immunological phenotypes. In an earlier analysis of some 500 of the donors, most TCR beta V segments were observed in productive rearrangements about 87% or about 30% of the time, broadly matching IMGT annotations. Correlated functional status among segregating V segments might be attributable to linkage disequilibrium, but an unknown experimental factor could not be ruled out. Because the 87-base-pair reads could not distinguish some IMGT-functional V segments, including TRBV6-2 and TRBV6-3, those segments were excluded. In a later analysis, some 17,000 TCR beta sequences were associated with specific HLA alleles at a false discovery rate of 0.05. Most TCR sequences were observed very rarely across donors, whereas some public TCRs were present in many individuals. The classifier was reported to diagnose cytomegalovirus status with high specificity and sensitivity in both the original and validation cohorts. Because some donors lacked HLA typing at each locus, the association tests relied only on the typed subset. According to a later analysis, parvovirus B19, influenza, CMV and Epstein-Barr virus appeared linked to several top co-occurrence clusters. In a later genetic analysis, a missense DCLRE1C variant was associated with V-gene and J-gene trimming of TCR beta chains, and the association was replicated in an independent cohort. Sequencing depth was assumed to be roughly uniform across donors in the presence/absence analyses, though that assumption may not hold. A few of the identified cytomegalovirus-associated TCR beta chains were confirmed in vitro to be specific for cytomegalovirus antigens. The sequencing pipeline was judged likely to have produced a cluster of highly shared sequence variants as a technical artifact. In a later analysis, HLA-associated TCR beta chains showed more clonal expansion and lower generation probabilities than non-associated chains that were equally common.

The cohort comprised 550 to 700 healthy bone marrow donors. At the time of sampling, every cohort member was nominally healthy, though immune exposures that went unrecorded were likely present. The donor was CMV seropositive and was included in the group of about 290 seropositive cohort members. Every donor gave a peripheral blood sample, and the peripheral blood mononuclear cells from that sample were used for TCR beta sequencing. Genomic DNA extraction from the blood cell samples was performed with the Qiagen DNeasy Blood Extraction Kit. V sheds 7 bases and J sheds 3 bases, leaving 13 bases between their ends. The cysteine opens and the phenylalanine closes a CDR3 of 14 amino acids. Only the CDR3 region is kept as DNA, spanning 42 bases read in frame from base 1. CDR1 LGHNT and CDR2 FRNRAP are derived from the germline V gene. Concerning this clone: The target of this receptor is not known. One base away there is no much larger clone; base qualities are not given.

Receptor libraries were prepared by the immunoSEQ multiplex PCR assay. A mixture of 60 forward primers for TCR Vbeta segments and 13 reverse primers for TCR Jbeta segments was used in the multiplex PCR. The CDR3 region of rearranged TCR beta genes was amplified from genomic DNA by a multiplex PCR assay. The Illumina HiSeq System was used to sequence the amplified TCR beta libraries as 87-base-pair reads. For the original study's pipeline: A later analysis counted about 80 million unique TCR beta chains across the 650 to 700 repertoires, and 9 million to 14 million of these chains were shared by at least two donors. Raw reads were error-corrected and collapsed into unique sequences by a nearest-neighbor algorithm in which closely related sequences were merged to remove PCR and sequencing errors. To assign V, D and J gene segments, CDR3 sequences were aligned to IMGT reference sequences. For a sequence to be retained, a match of at least six nucleotides to both a V gene segment and a J gene segment was required. Rearrangements were called productive when the CDR3 lacked stop codons and stayed in frame with V and J; all others were non-productive. CDR3 was defined according to IMGT convention as the region running from the second conserved V-encoded cysteine to the conserved J-encoded phenylalanine. The earlier analysis of some 540 of the donors excluded any sequence lacking an unambiguous match to a single V gene segment. In an earlier analysis of around 600 of the donors, V segments were called functional above 56.7% productive rearrangements and were called segregating when the between-donor standard deviation exceeded 5%. A statistical classification framework was built to diagnose cytomegalovirus status from the catalog of TCR beta chain sequences. V and J gene assignment, in a later analysis, came from comparing TCR nucleotide sequences with IMGT/GENE-DB human TR gene sequences. Using the TCRdist pipeline, a later analysis assigned CDR3 sequences along with most-parsimonious VDJ recombination scenarios. In a later analysis, each TCR beta chain was defined by its CDR3 amino acid sequence together with its V-gene family, and reads lacking a unique V-gene family were excluded. A later analysis removed over 500 highly shared, low-generation-probability nucleotide sequences to deal with suspected cross-contamination and a sequencing artifact. In a later analysis, a clonal expansion index was calculated for each public chain from normalized within-repertoire ranks of inferred template counts. In a later analysis, generation probabilities were computed with a VDJ recombination model fitted to out-of-frame rearrangements, and the resulting probabilities were checked against IGoR. In a later analysis, hypergeometric tests were used to score TCR-TCR, TCR-HLA and TCR-CMV co-occurrence, with a repertoire-size bias correction applied to TCR pairs. In a later analysis, false discovery rates were estimated by permuting HLA or CMV assignments 20 times. A later analysis grouped co-occurring TCRs with DBSCAN, adding TCRdist sequence similarity when clustering within HLA-allele-positive subsets. Co-occurrence clustering excluded repertoires with fewer than 30,000 or more than 120,000 public chains, plus five with anomalous nucleotide sharing. Here the immuneACCESS table is served through TCRdb, limited to in-frame sequences with V and J called. Missing clones are a known gap in these copies; in checked studies unresolved V genes cover under half, and the rest lacks a known reason. V and J calls and clone size follow that table, whereas D and trimming were derived from the DNA. Recorded for this sample are some 95,000 clones; roughly 70% of them occurred a single time. The ten largest clones take up roughly 15% of the sample.

This sequence originates from a woman under 30 in good health and CMV-seropositive. Recombination connected TRBV12-5 to TRBJ2-1, with the D gene not confidently named. The sample comprised PBMCs. The bases read TGTGCTAGTGCCAGGCCCGCTGACTACAATGAGCAGTTCTTC. This sequence encodes CASARPADYNEQFF.